Listed here are 3 T cell receptor beta chains from one sample, sequenced in a study of blood T cell repertoires in COVID-19. Libraries were prepared by immunoSEQ multiplex PCR; TCRdb keeps only in-frame clonotypes and omits some of them. The sample holds over 200,000 clones, more than 85% seen once. The sequenced material came from peripheral blood. The receptors stem from a man in his forties with active or convalescent COVID-19.

This clone appeared a single time. J is TRBJ1-5 and V is TRBV11-2; 9 bases are a match to TRBD1. The CDR3 is 15 amino acids. Germline V CDR1 and CDR2: SGHAT, FQNNGV. Losses at the gene ends were 3 bases for V and 5 bases for J; bases not matched to a gene: 5. The CDR3 spells CASSLGTGMYQPQHF. Here the CDR3 DNA reads TGTGCCAGCAGCTTGGGGACAGGGATGTATCAGCCCCAGCATTTT. The variable domain in full, completed from reference TRBV11-2 and TRBJ1-5, reads EAGVAQSPRYKIIEKRQSVAFWCNPISGHATLYWYQQILGQGPKLLIQFQNNGVVDDSQLPKDRFSAERLKGVDSTLKIQPAKLEDSAVYLCASSLGTGMYQPQHFGDGTRLSIL.

The count of this clone is one. The rearrangement joins TRBV25-1 to TRBJ2-3; TRBD2 is a possible D gene (5 bases). V dropped 2 bases and J dropped 0 bases, with 15 bases sitting between them. Germline loops: CDR1 MGHDK, CDR2 SYGVNS. This CDR3 comprises 17 residues. As DNA, the CDR3 is TGTGCCAGCAGTGAAATCAAAGGGCGGGCAAGCACAGATACGCAGTATTTT. This codes for CASSEIKGRASTDTQYF.

The chain employs TRBV5-1 and TRBJ1-1; 7 bases are a match to TRBD1. J gave up 2 bases and V 1 base, and 8 bases lay outside the gene matches. The CDR3 runs 16 residues. CDR1 and CDR2 (germline): SGHRS, YFSETQ. In DNA form, the CDR3 reads TGCGCCAGCAGCTTGAAACAGGGGCGGTTTAACACTGAAGCTTTCTTT. It encodes CASSLKQGRFNTEAFF.